The clone carrying this TCR beta chain was seen a few times. V shed 7 bases and J 0 bases; nucleotides not matched to a gene: 6. The CDR3 sequence is 15 residues long. Germline assignment: CDR1 ENHRY and CDR2 SYGVKD. These data belong to a study of CD8+ T cells in alopecia areata. Researchers picked out CD4+ and CD8+ T cells from PBMCs by sorting. RNA, once extracted, was reverse transcribed into cDNA for use as the sequencing template. TCRdb keeps only in-frame clones here, not all; method: immunoSEQ multiplex PCR. The sample yields about 200,000 clones, more than 45% seen once. The source of this sequence is a human donor with alopecia areata. The input for sequencing was CD4+ T cells sorted from blood, taken at week 0. The J gene is TRBJ2-3, the V gene TRBV10-3; 8 bases match TRBD2. Written as DNA, the CDR3 is TGTGCCATCAACCGGAGCGGGGGTAGCACAGATACGCAGTATTTT. Its protein is CAINRSGGSTDTQYF.